This is a list of T cell receptor beta chains from one sample in a study of CXCR3-negative and CXCR3-positive naive CD8 T cells. TCRdb reprocessed the 5' RACE reads; each CDR3 protein has one entry and no DNA is given. The sample shows just under 65,000 distinct CDR3 sequences, and 4.8% sits with its ten largest clones. Sequenced: naive CXCR3+ CD8+ T cells from blood. Every receptor here comes from a human donor in good health. Some clones in this sample may be carry-over from other donors' samples. Each CDR3 is given with its conserved first and last residue.

v_gene: TRBV7-2
j_gene: TRBJ2-7
CDR3aa: CASSLGAGGYEQYF

v_gene: TRBV14
j_gene: TRBJ2-7
CDR3aa: CASSQVRGSWYEQYF

v_gene: TRBV5-1
j_gene: TRBJ1-1
CDR3aa: CASSLTENTEAFF

v_gene: TRBV29-1
j_gene: TRBJ2-1
CDR3aa: CSIQAVGEQFF

v_gene: TRBV12-3/TRBV12-4
j_gene: TRBJ1-3
CDR3aa: CASTGPTGRNTIYF

v_gene: TRBV25-1
j_gene: TRBJ1-5
CDR3aa: CASSDGWGLSNQPQHF

v_gene: TRBV20-1
j_gene: TRBJ2-1
CDR3aa: CSARDPGRGGEQFF

v_gene: TRBV29-1
j_gene: TRBJ2-7
CDR3aa: CSVFDRGAYEQYF

v_gene: TRBV29-1
j_gene: TRBJ2-3
CDR3aa: CSAVTGTPTGADTQYF

v_gene: TRBV29-1
j_gene: TRBJ2-1
CDR3aa: CSVLAGGYNEQFF

v_gene: TRBV19
j_gene: TRBJ2-1
CDR3aa: CASSPGVGMRNEQFF